The 5 T cell receptor beta chains in this list originate from one sample, sequenced in a study of T cell responses to AZD1222 COVID-19 vaccine. Method: immunoSEQ multiplex PCR; TCRdb's copy keeps in-frame clones and lacks some. The top ten hold 1% of the sample, which has approximately 220,000 clones, roughly 91% seen once. The specimen comprised peripheral blood, sampled on day 0 of MenACWY control vaccination. The receptors were sampled from an adult in good health.

Note on this clone: A read error may produce the germline difference seen at one junction end. The chain carries TRBV29-1 and TRBJ1-2; D call uncertain. Per germline, CDR1 SQVTM and CDR2 ANQGSEA. The CDR3 contains 12 residues. The CDR3 sequence: CSIEEENYGYTF. CDR3 nucleotide sequence: TGCAGCATTGAGGAGGAAAACTATGGCTACACCTTC.

V gene TRBV6-2 or TRBV6-3 combines with J gene TRBJ2-7; tentatively, D is TRBD2 (6 bases). The CDR3 covers 15 residues. The V gene's germline CDR1 is MNHEY and CDR2 SVGEGT. Trimming shortened V by 0 bases and J by 7 bases, and 16 bases separated the two germline ends. The CDR3, as DNA: TGTGCCAGCAGTTACTCGGGGGGACCTCTCCGGGAGCAGTACTTC. This sequence encodes CASSYSGGPLREQYF.

This rearrangement joins TRBV7-9 to TRBJ1-2, with D possibly matching TRBD1 (6 bases). This CDR3 is built from 12 residues. The V end lost 10 bases, the J end lost 8 bases, and 17 bases lay between the germline ends. Germline V gene sequence: CDR1 SEHNR, CDR2 FQNEAQ (reference sequence). CDR3 region: CATGAGAGGYTF. CDR3 DNA sequence: TGTGCCACTGGCGCAGGGGCGGGAGGCTACACCTTC. Together with reference TRBV7-9 and TRBJ1-2, the CDR3 gives the full variable domain: DTGVSQNPRHKITKRGQNVTFRCDPISEHNRLYWYRQTLGQGPEFLTYFQNEAQLEKSRLLSDRFSAERPKGSFSTLEIQRTEQGDSAMYLCATGAGAGGYTFGSGTRLTVV.

The rearrangement joins TRBV6-5 to TRBJ1-2, with no clear D. CDR1 and CDR2 (germline): MNHEY, SVGAGI. V was pared by 2 bases and J by 4 bases, with 11 bases between. The CDR3 totals 14 residues. CDR3 amino acids: CASSYDALGYGYTF. CDR3 in DNA: TGTGCCAGCAGTTACGACGCCCTAGGCTATGGCTACACCTTC.

The genes are TRBV11-2 and TRBJ2-1, with D perhaps given as TRBD1 or TRBD2 (5 bases each). This CDR3 spans 14 amino acids. The V end lost 5 bases, the J end lost 8 bases, and 16 bases lay between the germline ends. Germline V gives CDR1 SGHAT, CDR2 FQNNGV. The CDR3 sequence: CASSSQRGPYEQFF. The CDR3 region has the DNA TGTGCCAGCAGCAGCCAAAGGGGACCCTATGAGCAGTTCTTC.